The rows below give T cell receptor beta chains drawn from one sample of a study of blood T cell repertoires in COVID-19. Profiled with immunoSEQ multiplex PCR; TCRdb holds only in-frame clones, not every one. Counted here are about 300,000 clones, about 85% occurring once; the ten biggest clones make up 2% to 3%. Sequencing was done on a sample of PBMCs or T cells enriched from blood (not recorded which). These receptors came from a woman aged 45-59 years who had recovered from COVID-19. Both conserved end residues are part of each CDR3. A D gene is named only where the DNA matches it firmly. Clone size is given for some rows only: seen once, a few or many times, or a class if the clone is expanded.

V gene	J gene	clone size	D gene	CDR3 DNA	CDR3 protein
TRBV30	TRBJ1-1	NA	NA	TGTGCCTGTACAAAGAACACTGAAGCTTTCTTT	CACTKNTEAFF
TRBV30	TRBJ1-3	NA	TRBD1	TGTGCCTGGAAATCAGGGGGCTACCTCTCTGGAAACACCATATATTTT	CAWKSGGYLSGNTIYF
TRBV5-1	TRBJ2-3	NA	TRBD2	TGCGCCAGCAGCCCCCGGGGGGGGGCGGGCACAGATACGCAGTATTTT	CASSPRGGAGTDTQYF
TRBV6-5	TRBJ2-3	NA	NA	TGTGCCAGCAGATACAGGGGGAGGGCAGATACGCAGTATTTT	CASRYRGRADTQYF
TRBV5-4	TRBJ2-7	NA	NA	TGTGCCAGCAGCTTGGACCCGAGCTCCTACGAGCAGTACTTC	CASSLDPSSYEQYF
TRBV6-5	TRBJ2-1	once	NA	TGTGCCAGCAGTTGGAGGACGCCCCGGGATGAGCAGTTCTTC	CASSWRTPRDEQFF
TRBV6-5	TRBJ1-4	few	TRBD1	TGTGCCTCCCAAGCCCAGGGGGCTGTTGAAAAACTGTTTTTT	CASQAQGAVEKLFF
TRBV5-1	TRBJ1-5	NA	TRBD1	TGCGCCAGCAGCTTGTCTGGGACAGGGAGCAATCAGCCCCAGCATTTT	CASSLSGTGSNQPQHF
TRBV30	TRBJ1-4	once	NA	TGTGCCTGGAGTGTAGTAGGGGCGGGGGAAAAACTGTTTTTT	CAWSVVGAGEKLFF
TRBV10-3	TRBJ1-1	NA	NA	TGTGCCATCAGTGGAGGGGACTCGGCTTTCTTT	CAISGGDSAFF
TRBV5-6	TRBJ1-6	NA	NA	TGTGCCAGCAGCACGGGACATTTGAGCTCCTATAATTCACCCCTCCACTTT	CASSTGHLSSYNSPLHF
TRBV30	TRBJ1-2	NA	NA	TGTGCCTGGACCGCAGGAGGGGTTCCCTTCTTC	CAWTAGGVPFF
TRBV2	TRBJ1-5	NA	TRBD1	TGTGCCAGCAGTAGGGAGAAACAGGGGTCACAGCCCCAGCATTTT	CASSREKQGSQPQHF
TRBV6-1	TRBJ2-7	NA	TRBD1	TGTGCCAGCAGTGAAGCGGCAGGGACAGGGAGCTTCAAGCAGTACTTC	CASSEAAGTGSFKQYF
TRBV5-5	TRBJ1-5	NA	TRBD1	TGTGCCAGCAGCTTGGGGGACAGGGTGGGCAATCAGCCCCAGCATTTT	CASSLGDRVGNQPQHF
TRBV28	TRBJ1-1	NA	NA	TGTGCCAGCAGTTCCTCTCCCGGGAACACTGAAGCTTTCTTT	CASSSSPGNTEAFF
TRBV7-9	TRBJ1-3	NA	NA	TGTGCCAGCAGCGAACCCAGGGTTGGGAAGGCAAACACCATATATTTT	CASSEPRVGKANTIYF
TRBV19	TRBJ1-5	NA	NA	TGTGCCAGTAGTATCCGAAAAGCAGGGTTAAGCGGCAATCAGCCCCAGCATTTT	CASSIRKAGLSGNQPQHF
TRBV20-1	TRBJ1-5	NA	NA	TGCAGTGCTAGTGGCGGGGGGGGGCAGCCCCAGCATTTT	CSASGGGGQPQHF
TRBV7-6	TRBJ1-3	NA	NA	TGTGCCAGCAGCTTAGAGGCCTCAGGCACCATATATTTT	CASSLEASGTIYF
TRBV15	TRBJ1-1	NA	NA	TGTGCCACCAGCCCAATGGCGGTCCCGAACACTGAAGCTTTCTTT	CATSPMAVPNTEAFF
TRBV2	TRBJ1-1	NA	NA	TGTGCCAGCAGGGGGGAGGTTGAAGCTTTCTTT	CASRGEVEAFF
TRBV6-1	TRBJ2-3	NA	TRBD2	TGTGCCAGCAGTGAATGGGAGGGTACCTACGGGGATACGCAGTATTTT	CASSEWEGTYGDTQYF
TRBV2	TRBJ1-5	NA	NA	TGTGCCAGCAGTGAGCAACAGATTAGCAATCAGCCCCAGCATTTT	CASSEQQISNQPQHF
TRBV7-8	TRBJ2-1	NA	TRBD2	TGTGCCAGCAGTTTACTAGGACTAGTACCCAATGAGCAGTTCTTC	CASSLLGLVPNEQFF
TRBV25-1	TRBJ1-6	NA	TRBD1	TGTGCCAGCAGCGGGACAGGGGCGGTTCCCCTCCACTTT	CASSGTGAVPLHF
TRBV4-2	TRBJ1-5	NA	NA	TGTGCCAGCAGCCAAGATCTGGGGCATCAGCCCCAGCATTTT	CASSQDLGHQPQHF
TRBV11-2	TRBJ1-6	NA	NA	TGTGCCAGCAGCTTATGGGACACGGGTCACTATAATTCACCCCTCCACTTT	CASSLWDTGHYNSPLHF
TRBV7-2	TRBJ1-2	NA	TRBD1	TGTGCCAGCAGCCCTCAAGGGACAGGGTCTATCTACACCTTC	CASSPQGTGSIYTF
TRBV24-1	TRBJ2-5	NA	NA	TGTGCCACCAGTGAGCGACAAGAGACCCAGTACTTC	CATSERQETQYF
TRBV27	TRBJ1-2	NA	TRBD1	TGTGCCAGCAGTTTTCTGGAGGACAGGAGAGGTGGCTACACCTTC	CASSFLEDRRGGYTF
TRBV30	TRBJ1-6	once	TRBD1	TGTGCCTGGAGTGGGGACAGGGGGCGGAATTCACCCCTCCACTTT	CAWSGDRGRNSPLHF
TRBV7-9	TRBJ1-1	NA	NA	TGTGCCAGCAGCCCTGGGCTGAACACTGAAGCTTTCTTT	CASSPGLNTEAFF
TRBV5-4	TRBJ2-7	NA	NA	TGTGCCAGCAGCCGAACGACACCCTACGAGCAGTACTTC	CASSRTTPYEQYF
TRBV29-1	TRBJ1-1	NA	TRBD1	TGCAGCGCTACGACAGGGTCGGGGAGCACTGAAGCTTTCTTT	CSATTGSGSTEAFF
TRBV5-1	TRBJ2-1	once	TRBD1	TGCGCCAGCAGCACAGGGGGCTTCTATGAGCAGTTCTTC	CASSTGGFYEQFF
TRBV5-1	TRBJ1-2	NA	TRBD1	TGCGCCAGCAGCCCCGAGGGACAGGGGTTTGGGGGCTACACCTTC	CASSPEGQGFGGYTF
TRBV10-2	TRBJ1-3	once	NA	TGCGCCATCCTAACCCAGGGAATCATAAGAAACACCATATATTTT	CAILTQGIIRNTIYF
TRBV6-5	TRBJ1-5	NA	NA	TGTGCCAGCAGCCTGGCGGGGGGGTCTCAGCCCCAGCATTTT	CASSLAGGSQPQHF
TRBV19	TRBJ1-2	NA	TRBD1	TGTGCCAGTAGTAACAGGGGGCATGGCTACACCTTC	CASSNRGHGYTF
TRBV6-5	TRBJ2-1	NA	NA	TGTGCCAGCAGTTGGACTGTACGCAATGAGCAGTTCTTC	CASSWTVRNEQFF
TRBV19	TRBJ2-1	NA	TRBD2	TGTGCCAGTCAGGCGGGAGGCTCAAACAATGAGCAGTTCTTC	CASQAGGSNNEQFF
TRBV5-1	TRBJ1-4	NA	NA	TGCGCCAGCAGCTGGAGCAAGGGGCGTAATGAAAAACTGTTTTTT	CASSWSKGRNEKLFF
TRBV7-9	TRBJ1-2	NA	NA	TGTGCCAGCAGCTTAGAAGGAGGGTGGTATGGCTACACCTTC	CASSLEGGWYGYTF
TRBV6-1	TRBJ1-4	NA	TRBD1	TGTGCCAGCAGTGTTGTCAGGGGGCTGGGGTGGGATGAAAAACTGTTTTTT	CASSVVRGLGWDEKLFF
TRBV11-2	TRBJ2-7	NA	TRBD1	TGTGCCAGCAGCTACCAACAGGGGGCCTGGTCCTACGAGCAGTACTTC	CASSYQQGAWSYEQYF
TRBV4-1	TRBJ1-3	NA	NA	TGCGCCAGCAGCCTAACTCCCTCCGGGGGATTCTCTGGAAACACCATATATTTT	CASSLTPSGGFSGNTIYF
TRBV15	TRBJ2-2	NA	NA	TGTGCCACCAGCAGAGAATCGCGCACCAACACCGGGGAGCTGTTTTTT	CATSRESRTNTGELFF
TRBV30	TRBJ2-7	NA	TRBD1	TGTGCCTGGTTAGTTTCTACCGGGACAGGGGGTTCCTACGAGCAGTACTTC	CAWLVSTGTGGSYEQYF
TRBV7-2	TRBJ1-6	NA	TRBD1	TGTGCCAGCAGCCTTGGGACAGTCGTCTCGCCCCTCCACTTT	CASSLGTVVSPLHF
TRBV11-2	TRBJ2-1	NA	NA	TGTGCCAGCAGCCTACGTAAGTATGAGCAGTTCTTC	CASSLRKYEQFF
TRBV29-1	TRBJ1-1	NA	NA	TGCAGCGCTGACCGGAACACTGAAGCTTTCTTT	CSADRNTEAFF
TRBV29-1	TRBJ1-3	NA	NA	TGCAGCGTTGCCGAGACAGGCTCTGGAAACACCATATATTTT	CSVAETGSGNTIYF
TRBV5-1	TRBJ2-2	NA	NA	TGCGCCAGCAGCGTGGACAGGAGGGAAGCAGGGGAGCTGTTTTTT	CASSVDRREAGELFF
TRBV11-2	TRBJ2-7	NA	NA	TGTGCCAGCAGCTTACGGGCGGGGTCCTACGAGCAGTACTTC	CASSLRAGSYEQYF
TRBV7-2	TRBJ2-6	once	TRBD1	TGTGCCAGCAGCTACCGGACAGGAATGGTCGTCTCTGGGGCCAACGTCCTGACTTTC	CASSYRTGMVVSGANVLTF